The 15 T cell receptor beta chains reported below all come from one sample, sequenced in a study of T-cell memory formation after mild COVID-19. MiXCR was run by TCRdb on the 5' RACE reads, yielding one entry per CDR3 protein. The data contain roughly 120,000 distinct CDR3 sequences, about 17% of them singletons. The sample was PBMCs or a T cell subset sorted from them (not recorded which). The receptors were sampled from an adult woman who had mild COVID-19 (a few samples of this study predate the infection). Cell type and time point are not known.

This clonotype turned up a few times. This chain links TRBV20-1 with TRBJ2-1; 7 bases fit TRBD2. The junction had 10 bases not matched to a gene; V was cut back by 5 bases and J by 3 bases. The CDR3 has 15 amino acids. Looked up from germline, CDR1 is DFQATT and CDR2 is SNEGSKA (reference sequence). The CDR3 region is CSADTLASGYNEQFF. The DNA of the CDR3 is TGCAGTGCTGACACCCTGGCTAGCGGCTACAATGAGCAGTTCTTC.

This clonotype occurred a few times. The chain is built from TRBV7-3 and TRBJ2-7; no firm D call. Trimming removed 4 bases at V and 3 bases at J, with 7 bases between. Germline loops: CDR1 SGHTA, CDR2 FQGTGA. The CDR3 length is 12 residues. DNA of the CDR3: TGTGCCAGCAGCTCGGACGGCTACGAGCAGTACTTC. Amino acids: CASSSDGYEQYF.

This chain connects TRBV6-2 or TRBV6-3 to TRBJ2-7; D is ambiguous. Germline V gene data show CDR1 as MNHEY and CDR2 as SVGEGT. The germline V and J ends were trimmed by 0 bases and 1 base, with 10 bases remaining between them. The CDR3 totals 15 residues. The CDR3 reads CASSYSGARSYEQYF. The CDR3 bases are TGTGCCAGCAGTTACTCTGGAGCGAGGTCCTACGAGCAGTACTTC.

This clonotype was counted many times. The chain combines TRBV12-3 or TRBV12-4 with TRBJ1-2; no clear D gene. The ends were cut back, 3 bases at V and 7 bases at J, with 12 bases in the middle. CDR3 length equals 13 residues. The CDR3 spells CASSFASAGGYTF. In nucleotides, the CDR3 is TGTGCCAGCAGTTTCGCATCTGCGGGTGGCTACACCTTC.

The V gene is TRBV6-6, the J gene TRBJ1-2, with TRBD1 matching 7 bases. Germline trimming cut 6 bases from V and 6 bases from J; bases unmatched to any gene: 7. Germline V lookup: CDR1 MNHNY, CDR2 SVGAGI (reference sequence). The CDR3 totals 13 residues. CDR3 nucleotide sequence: TGTGCCAGCAGGTATGGGACAGTGGATGGCTACACCTTC. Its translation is CASRYGTVDGYTF.

CDR3 loop: CATSDFNVGDTQYF. The CDR3 DNA reads as TGTGCCACCAGTGATTTCAATGTGGGTGATACGCAGTATTTT. V is TRBV24-1 and J is TRBJ2-3; no reliable D call. CDR1 is KGHDR, CDR2 SFDVKD, per germline. The CDR3 sequence is 14 residues long. The V and J ends lost 1 base and 6 bases respectively, with 10 bases between them.

In DNA, the CDR3 is TGTGCCAGCAGTCCGGTCACCCCCTATGAGCAGTTCTTC. As protein: CASSPVTPYEQFF. This chain connects TRBV2 to TRBJ2-1; D remains unclear. Trimming stripped 5 bases from V and 8 bases from J, with 13 bases between. This CDR3 has 13 residues. Germline V CDR1 and CDR2: SNHLY, FYNNEI.

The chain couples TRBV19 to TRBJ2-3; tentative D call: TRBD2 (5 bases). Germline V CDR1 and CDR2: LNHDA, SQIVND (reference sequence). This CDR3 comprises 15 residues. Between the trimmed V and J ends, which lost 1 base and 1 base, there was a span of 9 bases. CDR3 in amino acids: CASSIAGWGTDTQYF. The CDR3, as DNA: TGTGCCAGTAGTATAGCGGGATGGGGCACAGATACGCAGTATTTT.

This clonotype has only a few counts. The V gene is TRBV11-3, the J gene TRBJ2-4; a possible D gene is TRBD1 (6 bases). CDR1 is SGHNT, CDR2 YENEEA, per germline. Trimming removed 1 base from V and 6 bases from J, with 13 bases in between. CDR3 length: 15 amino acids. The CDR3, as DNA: TGTGCCAGCAGCTTAGTTTGGGGGCGCGGAAACATTCAGTACTTC. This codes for CASSLVWGRGNIQYF.

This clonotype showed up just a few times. CDR3 region: CASSLQRGTDQYF. For the CDR3, the DNA is TGTGCCAGCAGCCTGCAAAGAGGGACTGATCAGTATTTT. This chain joins TRBV7-2 and TRBJ2-3; D perhaps matches TRBD2 (6 bases). This CDR3 comprises 13 residues. Germline lookup yields CDR1 SGHTA and CDR2 FQGNSA. Trimming removed 5 bases at V and 12 bases at J, with 18 bases between.

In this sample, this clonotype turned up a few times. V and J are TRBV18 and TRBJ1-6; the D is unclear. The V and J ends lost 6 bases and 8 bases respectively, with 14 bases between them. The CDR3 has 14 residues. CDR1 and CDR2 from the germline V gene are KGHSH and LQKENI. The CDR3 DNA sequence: TGTGCCAGCTCTTCGAAGGACGCGCATTCACCCCTCCACTTT. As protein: CASSSKDAHSPLHF.

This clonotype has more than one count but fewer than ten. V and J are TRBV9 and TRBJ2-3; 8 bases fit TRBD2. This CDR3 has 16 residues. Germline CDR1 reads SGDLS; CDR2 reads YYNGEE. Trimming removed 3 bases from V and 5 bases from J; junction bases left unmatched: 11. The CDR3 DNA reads TGTGCCAGCAGCGCCCGGGGGGGCCAGAGGGAAGATACGCAGTATTTT. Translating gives CASSARGGQREDTQYF.

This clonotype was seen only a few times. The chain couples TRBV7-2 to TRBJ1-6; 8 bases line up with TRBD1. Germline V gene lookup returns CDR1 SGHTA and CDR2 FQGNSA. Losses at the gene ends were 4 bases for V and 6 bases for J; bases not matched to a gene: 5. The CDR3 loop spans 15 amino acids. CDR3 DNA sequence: TGTGCCAGCAGCTGGGGACAGGAAAGTAATTCACCCCTCCACTTT. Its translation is CASSWGQESNSPLHF. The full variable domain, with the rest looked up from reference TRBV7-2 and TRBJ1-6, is GAGVSQSPSNKVTEKGKDVELRCDPISGHTALYWYRQSLGQGLEFLIYFQGNSAPDKSGLPSDRFSAERTGGSVSTLTIQRTQQEDSAVYLCASSWGQESNSPLHFGNGTRLTVT.

CDR3 DNA: TGTGCCAGCTCACCACGTAAGCAGGTAGGCGAGCAGTACTTC. Its protein is CASSPRKQVGEQYF. The chain is built from TRBV18 and TRBJ2-7; D gene unclear. The CDR3 is 14 amino acids. CDR1 and CDR2 (germline): KGHSH, LQKENI. The V and J ends lost 1 base and 6 bases respectively, with 13 bases between them.

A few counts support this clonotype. CDR3 coding DNA: TGCGCCAGCAGCCCGACAGATTTTCAAGAGACCCAGTACTTC. The encoded protein is CASSPTDFQETQYF. This chain links TRBV5-1 with TRBJ2-5; the D gene is possibly TRBD1 (5 bases). Germline values: CDR1 SGHRS, CDR2 YFSETQ. Trimming cost V 4 bases and J 2 bases, with 12 bases left between them. The CDR3 length is 14 residues. Supplemented by reference TRBV5-1 and TRBJ2-5, the full variable domain reads KAGVTQTPRYLIKTRGQQVTLSCSPISGHRSVSWYQQTPGQGLQFLFEYFSETQRNKGNFPGRFSGRQFSNSRSEMNVSTLELGDSALYLCASSPTDFQETQYFGPGTRLLVL.